This T cell receptor beta chain was sequenced for a study of glioma-infiltrating T cells after dendritic cell vaccination. Looking at the study overall: Patients received autologous tumor lysate-pulsed dendritic cell vaccination between 2003 and 2012. Dendritic cells derived from monocytes and pulsed with autologous tumor lysate formed the vaccine.

V shed 6 bases, J shed 5 bases, and the junction held 17 bases outside the gene matches. The germline CDR1 and CDR2 sequences are SGHRS and YFSETQ. This CDR3 comprises 17 residues. Primers: 60 V beta forward and 13 J beta reverse. Only in-frame clones appear in the TCRdb table, and some are missing; sequencing was by immunoSEQ multiplex PCR. In the table there are about 73,000 clones, about 80% of which are singletons. The TCR comes from a human donor with glioblastoma. The J gene is TRBJ2-5, the V gene TRBV5-1, with 9 bases lining up with TRBD2. Here the sequenced sample was blood, taken before dendritic cell vaccination. CDR3 loop: CASTKVLGAGGLETQYF. For the CDR3, the DNA is TGCGCCAGCACCAAAGTACTCGGGGCGGGGGGGCTGGAGACCCAGTACTTC.